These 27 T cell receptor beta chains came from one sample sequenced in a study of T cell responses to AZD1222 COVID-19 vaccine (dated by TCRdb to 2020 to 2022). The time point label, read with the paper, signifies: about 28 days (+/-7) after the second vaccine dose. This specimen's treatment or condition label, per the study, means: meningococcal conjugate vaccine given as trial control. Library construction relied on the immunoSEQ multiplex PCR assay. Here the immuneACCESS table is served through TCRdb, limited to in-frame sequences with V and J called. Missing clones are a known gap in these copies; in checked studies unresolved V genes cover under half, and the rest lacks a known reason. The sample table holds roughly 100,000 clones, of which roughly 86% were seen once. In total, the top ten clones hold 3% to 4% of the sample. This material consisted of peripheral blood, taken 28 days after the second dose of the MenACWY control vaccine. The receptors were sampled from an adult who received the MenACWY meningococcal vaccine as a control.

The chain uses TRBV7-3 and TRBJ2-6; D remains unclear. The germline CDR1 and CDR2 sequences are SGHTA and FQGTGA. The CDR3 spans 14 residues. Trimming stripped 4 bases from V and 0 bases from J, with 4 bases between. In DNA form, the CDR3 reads TGTGCCAGCAGCTACAGCTCTGGGGCCAACGTCCTGACTTTC. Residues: CASSYSSGANVLTF.

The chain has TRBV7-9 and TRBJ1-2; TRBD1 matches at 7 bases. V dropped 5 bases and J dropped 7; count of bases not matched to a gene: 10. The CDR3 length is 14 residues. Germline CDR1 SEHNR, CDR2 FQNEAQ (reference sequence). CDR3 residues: CASSPGQAYGGYTF. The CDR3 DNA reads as TGTGCCAGCAGCCCCGGACAGGCTTATGGTGGCTACACCTTC.

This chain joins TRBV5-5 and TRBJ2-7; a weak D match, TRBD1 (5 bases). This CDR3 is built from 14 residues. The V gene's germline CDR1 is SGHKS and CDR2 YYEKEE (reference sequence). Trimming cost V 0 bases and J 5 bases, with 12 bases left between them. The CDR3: CASSLVGVRDEQYF. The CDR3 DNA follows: TGTGCCAGCAGCTTGGTGGGTGTCAGGGACGAGCAGTACTTC. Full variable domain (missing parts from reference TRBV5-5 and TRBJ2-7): DAGVTQSPTHLIKTRGQQVTLRCSPISGHKSVSWYQQVLGQGPQFIFQYYEKEERGRGNFPDRFSARQFPNYSSELNVNALLLGDSALYLCASSLVGVRDEQYFGPGTRLTVT.

As DNA, the CDR3 is TGTGCCTGGAGTTTGGGGGCGAGCAATCAGCCCCAGCATTTT. This encodes CAWSLGASNQPQHF. The rearrangement uses TRBV30 and TRBJ1-5; a weak D match, TRBD1 (6 bases). This CDR3 is built from 14 residues. Germline values: CDR1 GTSNPN, CDR2 SVGIG (reference sequence). The V end lost 2 bases, the J end lost 1 base, and 9 bases lay between the germline ends.

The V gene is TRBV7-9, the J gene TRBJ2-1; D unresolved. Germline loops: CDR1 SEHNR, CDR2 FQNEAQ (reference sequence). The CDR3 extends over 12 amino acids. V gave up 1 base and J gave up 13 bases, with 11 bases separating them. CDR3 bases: TGTGCCAGCAGCTTAGTAGATGCGATACAGTTCTTC. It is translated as CASSLVDAIQFF.

CDR3 amino acids: CASSFRGGRAEKLFF. DNA of the CDR3: TGTGCCAGCAGCTTCAGGGGTGGCAGGGCTGAAAAACTGTTTTTT. The V gene is TRBV7-2, the J gene TRBJ1-4, with a possible D match to TRBD1 (6 bases). Deletions cut 3 bases from V and 7 bases from J, with 15 bases between. The CDR3 length is 15 residues. CDR1 and CDR2 from the germline V gene are SGHTA and FQGNSA.

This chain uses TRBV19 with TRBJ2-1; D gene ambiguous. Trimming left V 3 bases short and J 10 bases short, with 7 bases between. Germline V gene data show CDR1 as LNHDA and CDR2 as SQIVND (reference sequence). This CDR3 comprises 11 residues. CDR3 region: CASSISTEQFF. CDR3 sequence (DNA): TGTGCCAGTAGTATCTCGACCGAGCAGTTCTTC.

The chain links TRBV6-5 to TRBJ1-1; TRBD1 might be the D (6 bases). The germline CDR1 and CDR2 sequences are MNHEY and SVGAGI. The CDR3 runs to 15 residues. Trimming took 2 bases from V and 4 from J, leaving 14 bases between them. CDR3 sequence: CASSYIRGGGTEAFF. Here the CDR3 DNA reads TGTGCCAGCAGTTACATCAGGGGCGGGGGCACTGAAGCTTTCTTT.

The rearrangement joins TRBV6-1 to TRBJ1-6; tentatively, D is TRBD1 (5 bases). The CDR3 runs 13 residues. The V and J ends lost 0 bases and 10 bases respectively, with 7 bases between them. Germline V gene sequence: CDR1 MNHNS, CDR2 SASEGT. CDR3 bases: TGTGCCAGCAGTGAAGCGCGGGGGTCACCCCTCCACTTT. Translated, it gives CASSEARGSPLHF.

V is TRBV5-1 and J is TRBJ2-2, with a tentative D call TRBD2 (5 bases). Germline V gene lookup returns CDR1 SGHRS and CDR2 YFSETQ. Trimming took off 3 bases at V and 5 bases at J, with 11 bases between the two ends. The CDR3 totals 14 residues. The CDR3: CASSYDYGTGELFF. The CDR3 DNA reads TGCGCCAGCAGCTACGACTATGGAACCGGGGAGCTGTTTTTT.

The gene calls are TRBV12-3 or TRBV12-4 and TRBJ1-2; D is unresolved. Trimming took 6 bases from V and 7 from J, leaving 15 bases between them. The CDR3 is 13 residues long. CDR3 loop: CASRADHYGGYTF. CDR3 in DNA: TGTGCCAGCAGAGCCGACCATTACGGTGGCTACACCTTC.

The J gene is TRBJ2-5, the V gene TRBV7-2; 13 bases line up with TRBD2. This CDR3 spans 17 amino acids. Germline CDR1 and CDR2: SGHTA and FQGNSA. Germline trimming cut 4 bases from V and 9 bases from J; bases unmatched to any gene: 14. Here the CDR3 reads CASSSPGLAGNTVSQYF. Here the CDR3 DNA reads TGTGCCAGCAGCTCGCCGGGACTAGCGGGGAATACCGTGTCCCAGTACTTC.

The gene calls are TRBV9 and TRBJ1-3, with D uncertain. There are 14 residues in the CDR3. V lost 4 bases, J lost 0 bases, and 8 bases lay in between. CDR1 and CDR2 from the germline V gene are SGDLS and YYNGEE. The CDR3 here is CASSPPLSGNTIYF. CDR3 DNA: TGTGCCAGCAGCCCACCCCTCTCTGGAAACACCATATATTTT.

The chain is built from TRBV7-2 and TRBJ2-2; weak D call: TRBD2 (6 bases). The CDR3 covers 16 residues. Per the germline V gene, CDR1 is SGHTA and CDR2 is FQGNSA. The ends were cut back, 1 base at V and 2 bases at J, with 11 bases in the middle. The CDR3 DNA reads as TGTGCCAGCAGCTTAGGAGGTAGCGGCAACACCGGGGAGCTGTTTTTT. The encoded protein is CASSLGGSGNTGELFF.

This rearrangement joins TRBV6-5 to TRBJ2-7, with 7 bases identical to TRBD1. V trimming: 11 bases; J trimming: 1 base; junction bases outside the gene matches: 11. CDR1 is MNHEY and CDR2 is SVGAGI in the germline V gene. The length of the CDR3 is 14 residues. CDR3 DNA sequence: TGTGCCTGCTACGAGACAGGGTGGTCCTACGAGCAGTACTTC. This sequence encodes CACYETGWSYEQYF.

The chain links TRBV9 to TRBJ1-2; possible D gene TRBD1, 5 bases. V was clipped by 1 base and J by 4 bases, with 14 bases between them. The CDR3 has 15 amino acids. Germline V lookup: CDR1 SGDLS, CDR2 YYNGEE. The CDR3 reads CASSVIGHPFYGYTF. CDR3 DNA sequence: TGTGCCAGCAGCGTAATCGGACACCCTTTCTATGGCTACACCTTC.

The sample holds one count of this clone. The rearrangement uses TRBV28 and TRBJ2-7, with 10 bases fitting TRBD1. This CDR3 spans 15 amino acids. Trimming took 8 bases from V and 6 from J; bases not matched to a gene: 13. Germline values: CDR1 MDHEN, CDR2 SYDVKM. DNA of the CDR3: TGTGCCAGCTCCCGTGGCGGGACAGGGGTTGGCGAGCAGTACTTC. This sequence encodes CASSRGGTGVGEQYF.

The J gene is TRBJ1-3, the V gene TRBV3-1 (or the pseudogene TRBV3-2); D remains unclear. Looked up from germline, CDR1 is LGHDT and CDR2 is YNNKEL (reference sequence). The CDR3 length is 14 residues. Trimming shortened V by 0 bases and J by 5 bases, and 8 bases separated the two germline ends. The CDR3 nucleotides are TGTGCCAGCAGCCAAGATTTAGACCGAAACACCATATATTTT. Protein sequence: CASSQDLDRNTIYF.

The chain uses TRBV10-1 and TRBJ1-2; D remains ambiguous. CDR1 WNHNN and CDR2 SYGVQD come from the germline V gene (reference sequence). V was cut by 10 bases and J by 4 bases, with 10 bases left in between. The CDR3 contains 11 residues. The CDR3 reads CAIFPPYGYTF. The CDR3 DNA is TGCGCCATCTTTCCACCCTATGGCTACACCTTC.

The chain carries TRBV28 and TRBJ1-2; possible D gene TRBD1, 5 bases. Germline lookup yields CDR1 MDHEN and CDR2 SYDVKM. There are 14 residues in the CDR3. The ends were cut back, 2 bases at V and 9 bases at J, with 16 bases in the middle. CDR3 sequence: CASSLQGGSGRYTF. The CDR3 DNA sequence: TGTGCCAGCAGTTTACAGGGAGGCTCAGGACGCTACACCTTC.

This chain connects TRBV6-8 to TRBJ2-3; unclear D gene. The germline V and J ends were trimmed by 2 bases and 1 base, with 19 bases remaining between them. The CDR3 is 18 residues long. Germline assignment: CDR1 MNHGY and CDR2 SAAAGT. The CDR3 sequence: CASSYLPKADAGTDTQYF. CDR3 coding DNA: TGTGCCAGCAGTTACCTACCAAAGGCGGACGCGGGCACAGATACGCAGTATTTT.

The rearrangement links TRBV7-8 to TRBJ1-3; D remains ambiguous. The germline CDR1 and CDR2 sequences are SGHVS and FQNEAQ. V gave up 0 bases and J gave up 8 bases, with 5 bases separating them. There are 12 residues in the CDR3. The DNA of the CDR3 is TGTGCCAGCAGCTTAGCGTCGGACACCATATATTTT. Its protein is CASSLASDTIYF.

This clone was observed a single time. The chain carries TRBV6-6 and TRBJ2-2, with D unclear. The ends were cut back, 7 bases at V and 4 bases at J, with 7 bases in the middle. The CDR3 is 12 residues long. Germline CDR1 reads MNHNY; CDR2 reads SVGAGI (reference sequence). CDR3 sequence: CASTLFTGELFF. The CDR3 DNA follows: TGTGCCAGCACCCTTTTCACCGGGGAGCTGTTTTTT.

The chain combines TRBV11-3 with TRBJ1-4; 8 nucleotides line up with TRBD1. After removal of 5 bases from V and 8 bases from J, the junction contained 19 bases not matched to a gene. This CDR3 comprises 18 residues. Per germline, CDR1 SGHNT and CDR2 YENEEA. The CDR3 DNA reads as TGTGCCAGCAGCCCCACCCCCTCGCAGGGGGCGTGGGGGGAAAAACTGTTTTTT. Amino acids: CASSPTPSQGAWGEKLFF.

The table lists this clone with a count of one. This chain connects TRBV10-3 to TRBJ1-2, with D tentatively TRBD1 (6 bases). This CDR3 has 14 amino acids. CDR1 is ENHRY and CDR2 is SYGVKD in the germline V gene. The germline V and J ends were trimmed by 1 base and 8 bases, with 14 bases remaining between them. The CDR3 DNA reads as TGTGCCATCAGTGAGTTGGAGGGACAAGTAGGCTACACCTTC. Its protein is CAISELEGQVGYTF.

DNA of the CDR3: TGCGCCAGCTCTGGGGGACAGGGACCGAACACTGAAGCTTTCTTT. Encoded protein: CASSGGQGPNTEAFF. The genes are TRBV5-1 and TRBJ1-1; TRBD1 aligns across 9 bases. Germline V gene data show CDR1 as SGHRS and CDR2 as YFSETQ. The CDR3 runs to 15 residues. Germline trimming cut 7 bases from V and 1 base from J; bases unmatched to any gene: 8.

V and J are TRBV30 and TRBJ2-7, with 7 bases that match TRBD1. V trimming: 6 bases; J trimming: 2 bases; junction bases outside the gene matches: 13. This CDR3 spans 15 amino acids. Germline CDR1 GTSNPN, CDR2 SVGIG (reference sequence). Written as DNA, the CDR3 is TGTGCCTGCGGCCCTCGACAGGGAGTCACCTACGAGCAGTACTTC. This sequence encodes CACGPRQGVTYEQYF.